The 3 T cell receptor beta chains given below trace back to one sample, sequenced in a study of blood T cell repertoires in COVID-19. The table came from immunoSEQ multiplex PCR; TCRdb's copy has only in-frame clones and leaves some out. The table lists approximately 100,000 clones, approximately 88% of them singletons. Sequencing input: peripheral blood. Every receptor here comes from a woman aged 60-75 years with acute or convalescent COVID-19.

The gene calls are TRBV19 and TRBJ2-1; the D gene is possibly TRBD2 (6 bases). The CDR3 runs 14 residues. Trimming stripped 5 bases from V and 0 bases from J, with 8 bases between. CDR1 is LNHDA, CDR2 SQIVND, per germline (reference sequence). Here the CDR3 DNA reads TGTGCCAGTAGTTCGGGACTCTCCTACAATGAGCAGTTCTTC. Protein product: CASSSGLSYNEQFF.

The rearrangement links TRBV4-2 to TRBJ1-4, with TRBD1 as a possible D gene (5 bases). Germline CDR1 reads LGHNA; CDR2 reads YNFKEQ. With 4 bases removed from V and 2 bases from J, the gap between germline ends came to 8 bases. The CDR3 extends over 14 amino acids. CDR3 coding DNA: TGTGCCAGCAGCCCGGGGACTACTAATGAAAAACTGTTTTTT. Residues: CASSPGTTNEKLFF.

This clone was seen once. This chain joins TRBV5-1 and TRBJ2-1; TRBD2 matches at 12 bases. This CDR3 is built from 15 residues. V was pared by 4 bases and J by 3 bases, with 2 bases of the junction left unmatched. Germline CDR1 is SGHRS and CDR2 is YFSETQ. The CDR3 loop is CASSPGLAGYNEQFF. CDR3 DNA sequence: TGCGCCAGCAGCCCGGGACTAGCGGGCTACAATGAGCAGTTCTTC.